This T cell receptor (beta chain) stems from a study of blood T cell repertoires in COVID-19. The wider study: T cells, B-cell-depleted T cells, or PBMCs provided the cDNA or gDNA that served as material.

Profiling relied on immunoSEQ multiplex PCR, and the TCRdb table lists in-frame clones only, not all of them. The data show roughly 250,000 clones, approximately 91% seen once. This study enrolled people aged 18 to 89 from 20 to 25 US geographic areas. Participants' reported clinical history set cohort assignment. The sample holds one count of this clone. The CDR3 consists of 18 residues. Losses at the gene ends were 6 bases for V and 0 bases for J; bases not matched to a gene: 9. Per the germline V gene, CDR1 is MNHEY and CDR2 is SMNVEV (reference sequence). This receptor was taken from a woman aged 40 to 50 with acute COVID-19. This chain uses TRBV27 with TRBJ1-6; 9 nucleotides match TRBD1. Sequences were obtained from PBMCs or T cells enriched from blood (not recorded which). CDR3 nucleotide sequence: TGTGCCAGCAGCTCTCGACAGGGGGGAAGCTCCTATAATTCACCCCTCCACTTT. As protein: CASSSRQGGSSYNSPLHF.